These T cell receptor beta chains were read from a single sample in a study of T-cell reconstitution after alpha-beta-depleted transplantation in children. TCRdb called the PCR reads again in MiXCR, with one record for every CDR3 protein. The sample shows hundreds of thousands of distinct CDR3 sequences, roughly 14% of them seen only once. This material consisted of PBMCs, taken before TCRalphabeta/CD19-depleted stem cell transplant. These receptor sequences come from a girl aged 2 to 9 with congenital amegakaryocytic thrombocytopenia, due to receive a stem cell transplant. Each CDR3 is given with its conserved first and last residue. Each record gives: clone size, V gene, D gene, J gene, CDR3 DNA, CDR3 protein. The D gene is left open where the match is weak. Rows may omit the clone size; those that give it use once, few, many or a size class.

many	TRBV9	-	TRBJ1-6	TGTGCCAGCGGGGGAGGCAACAATTCACCCCTCCACTTT	CASGGGNNSPLHF
-	TRBV5-8	-	TRBJ1-4	TGTGCCAGCAGCATCCTGCTGATCGGGGATGAAAAACTGTTTTTT	CASSILLIGDEKLFF
few	TRBV6-5	-	TRBJ2-4	TGTGCCAGCAGTTACTCCGGTGGGCCGCACTTAGCCAAAAACATTCAGTACTTC	CASSYSGGPHLAKNIQYF
-	TRBV15	-	TRBJ1-3	TGTGCCACCAGCAGACCTGACACCCGCTCTGGAAACACCATATATTTT	CATSRPDTRSGNTIYF
many	TRBV29-1	TRBD2	TRBJ2-7	TGCAGCGTTGCGAGTAGCGGGAGGTTCGAAGGCTACGAGCAGTACTTC	CSVASSGRFEGYEQYF
-	TRBV12-3/TRBV12-4	-	TRBJ1-2	TGTGCCAGCAGTTTTGTAGGGGTTGACTATGGCTACACCTTC	CASSFVGVDYGYTF
-	TRBV7-2	-	TRBJ2-1	TGTGCCAGCAGCTCAATGGGCCGGACCTTCTACAATGAGCAGTTCTTC	CASSSMGRTFYNEQFF
-	TRBV28	TRBD2	TRBJ2-5	TGTGCCAGCAGTTCACGCGGGAGTAGCCAAGAGACCCAGTACTTC	CASSSRGSSQETQYF
-	TRBV21-1	-	TRBJ2-4	TGTGCCAGCAGCGCCCTCCGACAGGGCCCCGCCAAAAACATTCAGTACTTC	CASSALRQGPAKNIQYF
few	TRBV29-1	-	TRBJ2-7	TGCAGCGGGATCCATGGGGCCTACGAGCAGTACTTC	CSGIHGAYEQYF
few	TRBV29-1	-	TRBJ1-5	TGCAGCGCAGGGGACAGCAATCAGCCCCAGCATTTT	CSAGDSNQPQHF